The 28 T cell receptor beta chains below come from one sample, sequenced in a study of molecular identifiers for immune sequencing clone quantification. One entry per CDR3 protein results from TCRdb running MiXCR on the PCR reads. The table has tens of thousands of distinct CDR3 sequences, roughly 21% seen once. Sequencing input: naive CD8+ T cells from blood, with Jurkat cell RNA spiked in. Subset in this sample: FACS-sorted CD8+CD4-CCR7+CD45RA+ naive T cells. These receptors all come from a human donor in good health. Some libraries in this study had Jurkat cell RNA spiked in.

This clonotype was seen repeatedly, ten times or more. CDR3 nucleotide sequence: TGTGCCAGCAGCTTGTGGGCAGGGGATGAAGCTTTCTTT. This translates into CASSLWAGDEAFF. V usage is TRBV5-4 and J usage is TRBJ1-1, with a possible D match to TRBD1 (6 bases). Germline V gene lookup returns CDR1 SGHNT and CDR2 YYREEE (reference sequence). V was pared by 1 base and J by 7 bases, with 11 bases between. The CDR3 runs to 13 residues.

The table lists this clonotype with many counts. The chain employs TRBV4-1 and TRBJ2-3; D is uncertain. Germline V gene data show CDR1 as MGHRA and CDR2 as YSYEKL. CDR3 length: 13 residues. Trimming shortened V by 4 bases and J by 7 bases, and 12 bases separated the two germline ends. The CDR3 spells CASSPRSSHTQYF. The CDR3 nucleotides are TGCGCCAGCAGCCCACGGTCGTCGCATACGCAGTATTTT.

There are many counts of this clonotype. The CDR3 nucleotides read TGCGCCAGCAGCCCGTGGACTAGCGGTAGCACAGATACGCAGTATTTT. The encoded protein is CASSPWTSGSTDTQYF. The V call is TRBV4-3, the J call TRBJ2-3, with 10 positions matching TRBD2. Germline V gene sequence: CDR1 LGHNA, CDR2 YSLEER. Trimming at V came to 4 bases and at J to 0 bases, leaving 4 bases not matched to a gene. This CDR3 contains 16 residues.

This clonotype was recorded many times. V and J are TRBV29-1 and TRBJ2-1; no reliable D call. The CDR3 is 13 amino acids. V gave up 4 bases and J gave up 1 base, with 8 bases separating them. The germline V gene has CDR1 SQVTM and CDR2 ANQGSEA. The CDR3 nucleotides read TGCAGCGTTGTACCCCGGTCCTACAATGAGCAGTTCTTC. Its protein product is CSVVPRSYNEQFF.

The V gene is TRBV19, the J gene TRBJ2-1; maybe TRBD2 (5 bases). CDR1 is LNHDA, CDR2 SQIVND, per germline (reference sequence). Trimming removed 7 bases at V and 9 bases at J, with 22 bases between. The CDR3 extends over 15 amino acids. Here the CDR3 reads CASTKGDPGNSEQFF. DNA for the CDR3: TGTGCCAGTACCAAGGGAGACCCGGGCAACAGTGAGCAGTTCTTC.

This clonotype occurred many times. CDR3 in DNA: TGTACACCCTGGGTGATTCCGGCGGGAGGCGGTCGAGATACGCAGTATTTT. It yields the protein CTPWVIPAGGGRDTQYF. V is TRBV7-2 and J is TRBJ2-3; 8 bases fit TRBD2. The length of the CDR3 is 17 residues. Germline V gene sequence: CDR1 SGHTA, CDR2 FQGNSA.

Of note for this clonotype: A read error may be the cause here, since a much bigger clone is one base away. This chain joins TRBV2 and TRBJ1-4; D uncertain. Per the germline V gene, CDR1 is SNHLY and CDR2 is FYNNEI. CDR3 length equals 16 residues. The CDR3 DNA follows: TGTGCCAGCCTTACAGAGGATAGACCAACTAATGAAAAACTGCTTTTT. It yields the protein CASLTEDRPTNEKLLF.

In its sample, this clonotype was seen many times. The CDR3 loop is CAIQGTHNTGELFF. In DNA, the CDR3 is TGTGCCATTCAGGGGACACATAACACCGGGGAGCTGTTTTTT. This rearrangement joins TRBV6-2 or TRBV6-3 to TRBJ2-2, with a tentative D call TRBD1 (6 bases). CDR1 MNHEY and CDR2 SVGEGT come from the germline V gene. V lost 10 bases, J lost 2 bases, and 14 bases lay in between. CDR3 size: 14 residues.

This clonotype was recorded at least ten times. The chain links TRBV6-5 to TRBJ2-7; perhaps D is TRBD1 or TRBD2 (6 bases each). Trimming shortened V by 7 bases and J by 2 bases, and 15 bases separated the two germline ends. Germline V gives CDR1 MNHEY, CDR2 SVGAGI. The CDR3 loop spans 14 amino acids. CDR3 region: CASNHGGLAYEQYF. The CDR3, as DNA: TGTGCCAGCAATCATGGGGGGCTGGCCTACGAGCAGTACTTC.

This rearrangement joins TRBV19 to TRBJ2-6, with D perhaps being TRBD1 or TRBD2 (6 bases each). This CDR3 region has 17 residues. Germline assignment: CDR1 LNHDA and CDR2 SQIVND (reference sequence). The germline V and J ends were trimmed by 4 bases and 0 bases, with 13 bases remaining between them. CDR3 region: CASSNGGLSSGANVLTF. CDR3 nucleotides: TGTGCCAGTAGTAATGGGGGGCTTAGCTCTGGGGCCAACGTCCTGACTTTC.

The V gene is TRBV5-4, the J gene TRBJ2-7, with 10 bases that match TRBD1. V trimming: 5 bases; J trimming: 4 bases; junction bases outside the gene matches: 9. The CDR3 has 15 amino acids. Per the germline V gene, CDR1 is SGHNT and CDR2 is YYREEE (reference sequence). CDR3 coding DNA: TGTGCCAGCAGTCTCGGACAGGGGGGGACATACGAGCAGTACTTC. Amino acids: CASSLGQGGTYEQYF.

The CDR3 spells CASSLGTSGSTDTQYF. In nucleotides, the CDR3 is TGTGCCAGCAGCTTGGGGACTAGCGGCAGCACAGATACGCAGTATTTT. The chain links TRBV11-3 to TRBJ2-3, with 11 bases identical to TRBD2. This CDR3 has 16 amino acids. From germline, CDR1 is SGHNT and CDR2 YENEEA. The J segment lost 0 bases and the V segment lost 3 bases, leaving 2 bases of the junction unmatched.

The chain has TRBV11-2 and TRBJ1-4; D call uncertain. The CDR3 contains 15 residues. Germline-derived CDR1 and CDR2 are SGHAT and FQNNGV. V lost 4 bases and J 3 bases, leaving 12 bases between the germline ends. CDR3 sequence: CASSSPLKANEKLFF. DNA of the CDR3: TGTGCCAGCAGCTCGCCTTTGAAAGCTAATGAAAAACTGTTTTTT.

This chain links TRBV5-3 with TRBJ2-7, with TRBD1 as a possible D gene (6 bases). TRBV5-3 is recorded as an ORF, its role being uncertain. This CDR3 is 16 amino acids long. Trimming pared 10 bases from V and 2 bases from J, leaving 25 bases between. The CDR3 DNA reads TGTGCCGGCAGCCGCGACCCCACAGGGATCCCCTACGAGCAGTACTTC. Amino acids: CAGSRDPTGIPYEQYF.

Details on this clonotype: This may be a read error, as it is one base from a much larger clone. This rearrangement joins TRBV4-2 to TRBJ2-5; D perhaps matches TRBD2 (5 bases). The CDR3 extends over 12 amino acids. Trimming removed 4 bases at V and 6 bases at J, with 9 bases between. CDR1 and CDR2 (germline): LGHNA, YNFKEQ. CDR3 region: CASSPDSKTQYF. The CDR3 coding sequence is TGTGCCAGCAGCCCGGACTCGAAGACCCAGTACTTC.

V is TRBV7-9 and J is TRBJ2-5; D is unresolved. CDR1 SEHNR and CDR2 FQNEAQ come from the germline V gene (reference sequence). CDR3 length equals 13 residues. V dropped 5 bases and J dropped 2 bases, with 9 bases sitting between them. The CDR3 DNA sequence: TGTGCCAGCAGCCCCCTCCCTCAAGAGACCCAGTACTTC. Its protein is CASSPLPQETQYF.

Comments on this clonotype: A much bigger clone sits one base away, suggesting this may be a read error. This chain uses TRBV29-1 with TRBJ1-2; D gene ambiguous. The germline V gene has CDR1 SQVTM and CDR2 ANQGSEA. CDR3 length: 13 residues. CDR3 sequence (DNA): TGCAGCGTTTACCTCGTCCCAAACTATAGCTACACCTTC. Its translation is CSVYLVPNYSYTF.

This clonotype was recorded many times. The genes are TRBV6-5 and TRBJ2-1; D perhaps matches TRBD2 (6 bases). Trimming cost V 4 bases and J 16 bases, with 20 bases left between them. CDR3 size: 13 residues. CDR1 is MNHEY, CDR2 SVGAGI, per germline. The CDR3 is CASSSSSGGVPFF. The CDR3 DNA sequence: TGTGCCAGCAGTTCCTCAAGTGGCGGGGTCCCCTTCTTC.

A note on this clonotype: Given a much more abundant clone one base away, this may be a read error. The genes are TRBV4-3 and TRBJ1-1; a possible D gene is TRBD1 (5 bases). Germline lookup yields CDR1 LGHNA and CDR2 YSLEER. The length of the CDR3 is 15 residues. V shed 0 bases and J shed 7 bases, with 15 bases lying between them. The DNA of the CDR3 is TGCGCCAGCAGCCAAGATCTTGGGGCTGGATTTGAAGCTTTCTTT. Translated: CASSQDLGAGFEAFF.

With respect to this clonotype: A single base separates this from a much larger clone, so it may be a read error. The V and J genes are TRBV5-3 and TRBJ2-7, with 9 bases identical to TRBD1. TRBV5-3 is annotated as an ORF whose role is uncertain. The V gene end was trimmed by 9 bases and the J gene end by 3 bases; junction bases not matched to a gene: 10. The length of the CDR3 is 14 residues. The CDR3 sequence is CANSLGTGNYEQYF. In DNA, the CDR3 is TGTGCCAACAGCTTAGGGACAGGGAACTACGAGCAGTACTTC.

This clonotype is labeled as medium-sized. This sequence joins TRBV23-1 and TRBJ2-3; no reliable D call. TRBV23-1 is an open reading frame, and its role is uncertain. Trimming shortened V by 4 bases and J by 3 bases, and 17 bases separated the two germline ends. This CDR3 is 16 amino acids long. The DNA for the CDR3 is TGCGCCAGCAGTCCCTGGCCTGATTGGGCAACAGATACGCAGTATTTT. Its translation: CASSPWPDWATDTQYF.

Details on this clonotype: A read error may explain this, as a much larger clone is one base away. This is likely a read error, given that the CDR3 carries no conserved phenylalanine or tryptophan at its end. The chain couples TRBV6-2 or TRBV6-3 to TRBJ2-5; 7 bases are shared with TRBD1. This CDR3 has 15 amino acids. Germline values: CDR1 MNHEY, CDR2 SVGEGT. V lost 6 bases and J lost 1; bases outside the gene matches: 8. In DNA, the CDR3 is TGTGCCAGCAGACGCTACGACAGGGTCCAAGAGACCCAGTACCTC. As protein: CASRRYDRVQETQYL.

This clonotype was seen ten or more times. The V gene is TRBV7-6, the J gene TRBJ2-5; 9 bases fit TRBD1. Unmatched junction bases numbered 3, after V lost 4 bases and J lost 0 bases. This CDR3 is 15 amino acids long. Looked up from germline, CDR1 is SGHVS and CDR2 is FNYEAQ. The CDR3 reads CASSYGTGNQETQYF. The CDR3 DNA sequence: TGTGCCAGCAGCTACGGGACAGGGAACCAAGAGACCCAGTACTTC.

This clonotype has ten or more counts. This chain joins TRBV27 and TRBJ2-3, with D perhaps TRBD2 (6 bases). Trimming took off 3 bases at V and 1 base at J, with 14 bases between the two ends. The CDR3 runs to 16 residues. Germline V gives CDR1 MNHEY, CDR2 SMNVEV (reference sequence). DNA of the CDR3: TGTGCCAGCAGTTTGGCGGGCGGGGCGGGCACAGATACGCAGTATTTT. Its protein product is CASSLAGGAGTDTQYF.

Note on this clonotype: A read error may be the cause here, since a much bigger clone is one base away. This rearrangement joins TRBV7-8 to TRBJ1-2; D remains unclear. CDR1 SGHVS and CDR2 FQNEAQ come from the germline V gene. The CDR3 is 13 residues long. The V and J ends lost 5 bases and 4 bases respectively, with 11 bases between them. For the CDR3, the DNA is TGTGCCAGCAGCCCAAAGGCAGTCTATGGCTACACCTTC. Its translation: CASSPKAVYGYTF. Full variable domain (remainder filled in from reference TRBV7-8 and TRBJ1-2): GAGVSQSPRYKVAKRGQDVALRCDPISGHVSLFWYQQALGQGPEFLTYFQNEAQLDKSGLPSDRFFAERPEGSVSTLKIQRTQQEDSAVYLCASSPKAVYGYTFGSGTRLTVV.

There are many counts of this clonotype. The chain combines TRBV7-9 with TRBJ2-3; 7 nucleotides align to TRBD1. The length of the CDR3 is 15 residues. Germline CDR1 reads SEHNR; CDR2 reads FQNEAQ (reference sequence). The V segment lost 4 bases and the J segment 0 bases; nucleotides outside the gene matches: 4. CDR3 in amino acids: CASSSKTGSTDTQYF. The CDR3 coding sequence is TGTGCCAGCAGCTCTAAGACAGGGAGCACAGATACGCAGTATTTT.

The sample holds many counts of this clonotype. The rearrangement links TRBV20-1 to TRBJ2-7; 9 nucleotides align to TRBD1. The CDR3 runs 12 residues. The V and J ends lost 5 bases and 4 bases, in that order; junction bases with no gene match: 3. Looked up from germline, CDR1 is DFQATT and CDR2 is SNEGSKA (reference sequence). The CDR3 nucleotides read TGCAGTGCTCGGGGACAGGGTTACGAGCAGTACTTC. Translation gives CSARGQGYEQYF.

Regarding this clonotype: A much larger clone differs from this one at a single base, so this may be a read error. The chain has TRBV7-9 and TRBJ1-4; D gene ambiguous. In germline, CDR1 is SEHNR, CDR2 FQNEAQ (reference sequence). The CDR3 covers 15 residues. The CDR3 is CAGSLESASNEKLFF. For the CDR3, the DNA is TGTGCCGGCAGCTTAGAATCGGCATCTAATGAAAAACTGTTTTTT.